The T cell receptor beta chain under discussion was sequenced for a study of blood T cell repertoires in COVID-19. Assay used: immunoSEQ multiplex PCR; TCRdb lists only in-frame clones, some missing. The table includes about 75,000 clones, 79% detected once. The CDR3 sequence is 13 residues long. The germline gives CDR1 MNHEY, CDR2 SMNVEV (reference sequence). Trimming cost V 5 bases and J 9 bases, with 11 bases left between them. Sample: peripheral blood. The receptor's source is a woman at least 80 years old with active or convalescent COVID-19. The chain uses TRBV27 and TRBJ1-6, with unresolved D. Here the CDR3 reads CASSLLAGSPLHF. In DNA form, the CDR3 reads TGTGCCAGCAGTCTTTTGGCGGGTTCACCCCTCCACTTT.